These T cell receptor beta chains were read from a single sample in a study of blood T cells in healthy people across ages. Each CDR3 protein gets one entry after TCRdb re-called the 5' RACE reads with MiXCR. The sample lists 700,000 to 900,000 distinct CDR3 sequences; around 25% were seen once. The sample was also linked to a second study, of T cells of mothers and their children.

The sequenced sample was blood. These TCRs come from a boy between 10 and 17 years old in good health. The CDR3 runs from the conserved cysteine through the conserved F or W. A D gene is named only where the DNA matches it firmly. Size tells how often a clone was seen (once, few, many) or the class of an expanded clone, and some rows leave it out.

>TRBJ1-1|-|TRBD1|TRBV5-1
TGCGCCAGCAGCTGGGGACAGCGGATGAACACTGAAGCTTTCTTT
CASSWGQRMNTEAFF
>TRBJ2-5|-|-|TRBV2
TGTGCCAGCAGCCACCTGGACGGGGGTATCCAAGAGACCCAGTACTTC
CASSHLDGGIQETQYF
>TRBJ2-7|-|-|TRBV7-6
TGTGCCAGCAGCCCTCCCCAGGGATACGAGCAGTACTTC
CASSPPQGYEQYF
>TRBJ1-1|few|TRBD1|TRBV29-1
TGCAGCGCGCAACAGGGGGGAGACACTGAAGCTTTCTTT
CSAQQGGDTEAFF
>TRBJ1-4|-|-|TRBV6-6
TGTGCCAGCACTCAAGCCGGGGCAGGGGACGAAAAACTGTTTTTT
CASTQAGAGDEKLFF
>TRBJ2-1|-|-|TRBV7-3
TGTGCCAGCAGCTTCGCAGGGGGGGATAGGCACAATGAGCAGTTCTTC
CASSFAGGDRHNEQFF
>TRBJ2-3|few|-|TRBV20-1
TGCAGTGCTAAGGTTGCGGGGAACACAGATACGCAGTATTTT
CSAKVAGNTDTQYF
>TRBJ1-1|few|-|TRBV7-9
TGTGCCAGCAGCCCGGGAAAGGGCACTGAAGCTTTCTTT
CASSPGKGTEAFF
>TRBJ2-7|-|-|TRBV4-1
TGCGCCAGCAGCCAAGACCGCCCGCAGAGCTCCTACGAGCAGTACTTC
CASSQDRPQSSYEQYF
>TRBJ2-7|-|TRBD1|TRBV9
TGTGCCAGCGGGACAGGGTCCTACGAGCAGTACTTC
CASGTGSYEQYF
>TRBJ2-7|-|-|TRBV5-1
TGCGCCAGCAGCGGGGCAGGGGATCCCTACGAGCAGTACTTC
CASSGAGDPYEQYF
>TRBJ1-1|-|-|TRBV6-1
TGTGCCAGCAGTGAGTTTCCAGCGGCTTTCTTT
CASSEFPAAFF
>TRBJ2-6|-|-|TRBV5-1
TGCACCAGCAGCCTGGGGAGAACTGGGGCCAACGTCCTGACTTTC
CTSSLGRTGANVLTF
>TRBJ1-2|few|TRBD1|TRBV27
TGTGCCAGCACTACCTCCGGGACAGGAGCGGACTATGGCTACACCTTC
CASTTSGTGADYGYTF
>TRBJ2-1|-|-|TRBV7-9
TGTGCCAGCAGCCCCCCGGCCCCAGAGCAGTTCTTC
CASSPPAPEQFF
>TRBJ2-3|-|-|TRBV6-5
TGTGCCAGCAGTTACGGGGCTACCCCCAGCACAGATACGCAGTATTTT
CASSYGATPSTDTQYF
>TRBJ1-2|few|TRBD1|TRBV29-1
TGCAGCGTCCTAGGACAGGGACTCTATGGCTACACCTTC
CSVLGQGLYGYTF
>TRBJ2-1|many|-|TRBV5-1
TGCGCCAGCAGCCCCTTAAGCTCCTACAATGAGCAGTTCTTC
CASSPLSSYNEQFF